Following are 7 T cell receptor beta chains from one sample sequenced in a study of chemoradiotherapy in HPV16-positive cancers. Clones were read by immunoSEQ multiplex PCR, and TCRdb kept only the in-frame ones, dropping some. The data show 15,000 to 20,000 clones, 90% to 95% seen once. Material: blood, obtained from a patient who underwent chemoradiotherapy. The source of these receptors is a human donor with HPV-associated anogenital cancer.

Only a few counts were recorded for this clone. The V and J genes are TRBV5-1 and TRBJ2-3; D possibly corresponds to TRBD1 (6 bases). Germline loops: CDR1 SGHRS, CDR2 YFSETQ. Trimming stripped 7 bases from V and 2 bases from J, with 11 bases between. The CDR3 contains 13 residues. This CDR3 reads CASRTGNTDTQYF. The DNA for the CDR3 is TGCGCCAGCCGTACAGGGAACACAGATACGCAGTATTTT.

The CDR3 sequence is CASYGTGANTEAFF. The CDR3 nucleotides read TGTGCCAGTTACGGGACAGGGGCGAACACTGAAGCTTTCTTT. The genes are TRBV19 and TRBJ1-1; 10 nucleotides agree with TRBD1. Losses at the gene ends were 8 bases for V and 1 base for J; bases not matched to a gene: 4. The CDR3 has 14 amino acids. Germline CDR1 reads LNHDA; CDR2 reads SQIVND (reference sequence).

V usage is TRBV6-5 and J usage is TRBJ1-5, with D hard to call. The CDR3 extends over 16 amino acids. V was cut by 0 bases and J by 0 bases, with 9 bases left in between. CDR1 and CDR2 from the germline V gene are MNHEY and SVGAGI. The CDR3 DNA follows: TGTGCCAGCAGTTACTCGAGTAGCCATAGCAATCAGCCCCAGCATTTT. It yields the protein CASSYSSSHSNQPQHF.

The rearrangement links TRBV6-5 to TRBJ1-6; D is uncertain. This CDR3 contains 15 residues. Trimming removed 2 bases from V and 10 bases from J, with 15 bases in between. Germline lookup yields CDR1 MNHEY and CDR2 SVGAGI. The DNA for the CDR3 is TGTGCCAGCAGTTACGAGTCATTCACGGGGTCACCCCTCCACTTT. Translated, it gives CASSYESFTGSPLHF.

V and J are TRBV7-2 and TRBJ2-4; a possible D gene is TRBD2 (5 bases). In germline, CDR1 is SGHTA, CDR2 FQGNSA. The CDR3 runs to 17 residues. V was pared by 5 bases and J by 1 base, with 18 bases between. The CDR3 DNA is TGTGCCAGCAGCCGACAAGGGAGTTTGATGGCCAAAAACATTCAGTACTTC. Amino acid sequence: CASSRQGSLMAKNIQYF.

The sample holds one count of this clone. The rearrangement uses TRBV5-6 and TRBJ2-3; the match to TRBD2 covers 7 bases. CDR3 size: 15 residues. V lost 4 bases to trimming and J lost 0 bases; unmatched junction nucleotides: 5. CDR1 and CDR2 (germline): SGHDT, YYEEEE. The CDR3 DNA is TGTGCCAGCAGCGCTATCGGGGGGAGCACAGATACGCAGTATTTT. Its protein product is CASSAIGGSTDTQYF. The complete variable domain, with remaining parts taken from reference TRBV5-6 and TRBJ2-3, reads DAGVTQSPTHLIKTRGQQVTLRCSPKSGHDTVSWYQQALGQGPQFIFQYYEEEERQRGNFPDRFSGHQFPNYSSELNVNALLLGDSALYLCASSAIGGSTDTQYFGPGTRLTVL.

The chain has TRBV5-1 and TRBJ2-2, with 8 bases that match TRBD1. From germline, CDR1 is SGHRS and CDR2 YFSETQ. J was trimmed by 1 base and V by 3 bases; bases with no gene match: 2. The CDR3 runs to 15 residues. In nucleotides, the CDR3 is TGCGCCAGCAGCTCGGGGACAGGGAACACCGGGGAGCTGTTTTTT. Translation gives CASSSGTGNTGELFF.